These T cell receptor beta chains were read from a single sample in a study of OX40 agonist ivuxolimab in advanced cancers. Sequencing used immunoSEQ multiplex PCR; TCRdb keeps in-frame clones, though not all of them. This table holds more than 70,000 clones, roughly nine tenths found once. Sample: CD4+ or CD8+ T cells sorted from blood, taken in a trial of the OX40 agonist ivuxolimab. These receptors were taken from an adult with an advanced solid tumor such as melanoma, head and neck, liver or kidney cancer. CDR3s leave out the opening cysteine and the closing phenylalanine or tryptophan. The order of the fields is J gene, V gene, CDR3 protein.

TRBJ2-7,TRBV2,ASSLEKGREQY
TRBJ1-4,TRBV18,ASSPIRDSQYEKLF
TRBJ2-1,TRBV5-1,ASSAVAGGPYNEQF
TRBJ2-7,TRBV7-2,ASSLSLVEQY
TRBJ2-3,TRBV5-1,ASSNSGSGTDTQY
TRBJ2-7,TRBV5-6,ASSFGGRASYEQY
TRBJ1-1,TRBV5-6,ASSRNTEAF
TRBJ2-7,TRBV7-2,ASSFRGGLVGEQY
TRBJ1-5,TRBV6-6,ASRLGGDDQPQH
TRBJ1-2,TRBV5-1,ASSPPGQGSGYT
TRBJ2-7,TRBV5-1,ASSSGRATLGDEQY
TRBJ1-2,TRBV7-3,ASSFTGNYGYT
TRBJ1-6,TRBV6-1,ATSAGGRSPLH
TRBJ2-3,TRBV4-2,ASSHMGKSLSTDTQY
TRBJ1-2,TRBV19,ASSITGGNYGYT
TRBJ1-2,TRBV25-1,ASSEPFRQGANGYT
TRBJ1-6,TRBV6-1,ASSERVLSDSPLH
TRBJ2-6,TRBV5-4,ASKEAAFSGANVLT
TRBJ2-2,TRBV10-2,ASLGLAYTGELF
TRBJ1-1,TRBV23-1,ASSPKRQGATEAF
TRBJ2-7,TRBV5-6,ASSYTAAGVGYEQY
TRBJ2-5,TRBV2,ASSAGGVKTQY
TRBJ2-2,TRBV9,ASSVVGNTGELF
TRBJ2-5,TRBV5-1,ASSLVPGGQETQY
TRBJ2-1,TRBV10-3,AISEVPDRGGNNEQF
TRBJ1-1,TRBV19,ASSIPQGQRSRAF
TRBJ1-2,TRBV5-4,ASNANRSPYGYT
TRBJ1-6,TRBV5-5,ASSFGITGGSYNSPLH
TRBJ1-4,TRBV5-6,ASSPSPVSNEKLF
TRBJ2-2,TRBV4-2,ASSQEGFRGGRTNRGGELF
TRBJ2-5,TRBV5-6,ASSLWGGQETQY
TRBJ2-1,TRBV18,ASSPATSGGTEGF
TRBJ2-7,TRBV18,ASSYGSPYEQY
TRBJ1-6,TRBV27,ASSLWGASSYNSPLH
TRBJ2-5,TRBV28,ASSFGETQY
TRBJ2-4,TRBV5-4,ASSLASGTKNIQY
TRBJ2-1,TRBV18,ASSPSWKREVGGEQF
TRBJ2-7,TRBV5-6,ASSRTGREYEQY
TRBJ1-5,TRBV11-2,ASSQLRVALNQPQH
TRBJ2-3,TRBV5-8,ASSLGSTSGGDTQY
TRBJ1-6,TRBV7-2,ASSYRGLSNSPLH
TRBJ1-2,TRBV4-2,ASSQDTQGGAPRYT
TRBJ2-7,TRBV29-1,SVEGAGYEQY
TRBJ2-6,TRBV5-6,ASSLVGATGANVLT
TRBJ1-1,TRBV5-1,ASRGVVGTEAF
TRBJ1-3,TRBV2,ATFFRGPGNTIY
TRBJ1-2,TRBV4-1,ASSQPGQGIRGYT
TRBJ1-3,TRBV2,ASSAQGGIGNTIY
TRBJ2-1,TRBV7-3,ASSPGTSTNEQF
TRBJ2-5,TRBV29-1,SAQDRATQETQY
TRBJ2-1,TRBV11-3,ASSLGQAPGNEQF